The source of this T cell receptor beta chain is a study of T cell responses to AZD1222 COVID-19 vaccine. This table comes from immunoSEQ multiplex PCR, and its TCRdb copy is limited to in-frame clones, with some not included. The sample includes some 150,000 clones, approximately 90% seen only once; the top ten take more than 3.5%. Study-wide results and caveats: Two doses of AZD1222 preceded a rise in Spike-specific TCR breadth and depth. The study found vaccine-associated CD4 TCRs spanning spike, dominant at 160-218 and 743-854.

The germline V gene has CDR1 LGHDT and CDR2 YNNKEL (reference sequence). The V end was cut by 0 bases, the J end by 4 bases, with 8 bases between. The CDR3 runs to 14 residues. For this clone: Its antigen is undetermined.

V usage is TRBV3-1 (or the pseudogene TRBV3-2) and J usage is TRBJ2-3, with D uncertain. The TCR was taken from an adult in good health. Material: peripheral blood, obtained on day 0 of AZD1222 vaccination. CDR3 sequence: CASSQEHPSDTQYF. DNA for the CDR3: TGTGCCAGCAGCCAAGAACATCCGTCAGATACGCAGTATTTT.